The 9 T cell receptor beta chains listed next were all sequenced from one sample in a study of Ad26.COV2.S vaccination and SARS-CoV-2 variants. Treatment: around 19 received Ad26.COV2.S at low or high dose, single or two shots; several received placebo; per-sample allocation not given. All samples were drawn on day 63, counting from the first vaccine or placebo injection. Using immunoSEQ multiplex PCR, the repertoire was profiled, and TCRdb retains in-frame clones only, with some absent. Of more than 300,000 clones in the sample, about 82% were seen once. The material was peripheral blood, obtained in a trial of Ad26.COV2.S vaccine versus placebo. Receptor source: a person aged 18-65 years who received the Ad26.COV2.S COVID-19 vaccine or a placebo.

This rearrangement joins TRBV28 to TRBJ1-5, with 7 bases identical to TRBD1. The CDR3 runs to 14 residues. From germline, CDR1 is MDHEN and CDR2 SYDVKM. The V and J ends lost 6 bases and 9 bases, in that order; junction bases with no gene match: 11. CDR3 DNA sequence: TGTGCCAGCAGCCAAGACAGGGTGAAGGGGCCCCAGCATTTT. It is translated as CASSQDRVKGPQHF.

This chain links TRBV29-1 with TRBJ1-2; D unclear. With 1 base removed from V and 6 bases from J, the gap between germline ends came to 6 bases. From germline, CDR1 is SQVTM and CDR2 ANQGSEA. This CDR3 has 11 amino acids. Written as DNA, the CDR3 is TGCAGCGTTGAAGGGCCAGATGGCTACACCTTC. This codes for CSVEGPDGYTF.

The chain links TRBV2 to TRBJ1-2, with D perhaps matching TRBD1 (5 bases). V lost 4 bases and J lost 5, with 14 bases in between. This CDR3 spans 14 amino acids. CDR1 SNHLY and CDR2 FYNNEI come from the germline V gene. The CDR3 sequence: CASSAFGGFYGYTF. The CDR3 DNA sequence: TGTGCCAGCAGTGCCTTTGGGGGTTTTTATGGCTACACCTTC.

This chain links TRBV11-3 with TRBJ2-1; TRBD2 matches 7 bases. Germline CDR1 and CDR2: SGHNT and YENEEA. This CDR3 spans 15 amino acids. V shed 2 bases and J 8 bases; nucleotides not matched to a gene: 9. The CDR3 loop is CASSLTGLPHDEQFF. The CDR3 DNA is TGTGCCAGCAGCTTAACGGGACTACCTCACGATGAGCAGTTCTTC.

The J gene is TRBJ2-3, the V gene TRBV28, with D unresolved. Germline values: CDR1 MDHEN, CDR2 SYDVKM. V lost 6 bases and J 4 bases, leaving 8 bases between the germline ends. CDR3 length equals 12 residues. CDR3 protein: CASRKAPDTQYF. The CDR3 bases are TGTGCCAGCAGGAAAGCCCCAGATACGCAGTATTTT. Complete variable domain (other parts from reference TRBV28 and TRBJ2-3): DVKVTQSSRYLVKRTGEKVFLECVQDMDHENMFWYRQDPGLGLRLIYFSYDVKMKEKGDIPEGYSVSREKKERFSLILESASTNQTSMYLCASRKAPDTQYFGPGTRLTVL.

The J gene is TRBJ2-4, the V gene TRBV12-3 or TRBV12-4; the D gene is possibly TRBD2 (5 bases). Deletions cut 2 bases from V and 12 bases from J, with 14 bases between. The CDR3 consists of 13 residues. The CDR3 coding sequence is TGTGCCAGCAGTTTAAATGCCGGAGGTCCTCAGTACTTC. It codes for CASSLNAGGPQYF.

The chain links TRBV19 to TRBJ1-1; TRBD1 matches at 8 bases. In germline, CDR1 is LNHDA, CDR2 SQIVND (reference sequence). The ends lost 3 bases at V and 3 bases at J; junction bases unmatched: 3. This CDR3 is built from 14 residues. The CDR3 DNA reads TGTGCCAGTAGTATCCAGGGGGCCGACACTGAAGCTTTCTTT. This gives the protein CASSIQGADTEAFF. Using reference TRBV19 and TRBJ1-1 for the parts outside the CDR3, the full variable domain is DGGITQSPKYLFRKEGQNVTLSCEQNLNHDAMYWYRQDPGQGLRLIYYSQIVNDFQKGDIAEGYSVSREKKESFPLTVTSAQKNPTAFYLCASSIQGADTEAFFGQGTRLTVV.

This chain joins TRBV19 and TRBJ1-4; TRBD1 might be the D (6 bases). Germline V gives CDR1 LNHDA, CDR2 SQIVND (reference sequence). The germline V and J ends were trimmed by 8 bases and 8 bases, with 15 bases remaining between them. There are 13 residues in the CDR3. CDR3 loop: CASHRVGREKLFF. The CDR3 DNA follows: TGTGCCAGTCACAGGGTGGGGAGGGAAAAACTGTTTTTT.

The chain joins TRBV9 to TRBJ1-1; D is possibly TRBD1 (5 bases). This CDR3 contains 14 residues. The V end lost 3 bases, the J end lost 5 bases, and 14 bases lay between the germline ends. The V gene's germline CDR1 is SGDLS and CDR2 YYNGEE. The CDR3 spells CASSGPGGRTEAFF. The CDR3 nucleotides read TGTGCCAGCAGCGGCCCCGGGGGGAGGACTGAAGCTTTCTTT.